Given below is one T cell receptor (beta chain) in context. Its binding antigen is unknown. No quality values exist for individual bases; no much larger clone is one base distant. The data were taken from a study of blood T cell repertoires in COVID-19 (dated by TCRdb to 2019 to 2021). Regarding the study in general: The collaborator samples originated in the United States, Italy and Spain and spanned the acute and convalescent phases of COVID-19. Samples came from the ongoing ImmuneRACE study (first 160 participants) plus 1,254 subjects from 6 global collaborators. The material from the prospective study consisted of cDNA or gDNA derived from T cells, B-cell-depleted T cells, or PBMCs. Nearly every sample came with metadata listing a de-identified subject ID, COVID-19 status, age in years and sex. HLA class I and class II types, where available, came from metadata supplied by the sample provider rather than from assay-based typing. Subjects who had been exposed to COVID-19, were actively infected with it, or had recovered from it provided the deeply sampled blood TCRbeta repertoires that made up the dataset. The repertoires were released in a freely available public database meant as a resource for research on the immune response to SARS-CoV-2. What the study reported, not specific to this receptor: The amount of clinical and demographic metadata varied by source and participant and was provided uncurated.

Collaborating institutions collected whole blood in K2EDTA tubes following their own protocols. For TCRbeta analysis, collaborators shipped samples as frozen whole blood, isolated PBMCs, or DNA extracted from either of those sample types. V is cut by 0 bases and J by 2 bases, and the space between the germline ends is 7 bases. Based on the germline V gene, the CDR1 and CDR2 sequences are MNHEY and SVGAGI. The CDR3 starts with the cysteine, ends with the phenylalanine, and has 14 residues. Of all the DNA, just the CDR3 is kept, 42 bases in frame from base 1. TCRbeta CDR3 regions were amplified from genomic DNA using the immunoSEQ Assay, a bias-controlled multiplex PCR. From the authors' description of their analysis: The number of nucleated cells in each sample was estimated from the amplification of reference gene primers within the assay. Sequence reads were collapsed and filtered to measure the absolute abundance of every unique TCRbeta CDR3 rearrangement. For each sample, productive Simpson clonality was calculated by taking the square root of Simpson's diversity index across productive rearrangements. In TCRdb, the immuneACCESS table is reduced to in-frame sequences with V and J assigned. These tables do not hold every clone; where another copy was compared, an unresolved V gene accounts for under half, and the others remain unexplained. V, J and clone size reflect that table, while D and trimming were determined from the DNA. The sample records around 200,000 clones, about three quarters of which are singletons. 5.5% to 7% of the sample belongs to the ten largest clones.

The chain is encoded by TRBV6-5 joined to TRBJ1-2, with the D gene uncertain. The source material was peripheral blood. This TCR derives from a woman aged 65 to 85 with acute or convalescent COVID-19. The CDR3 here reads CASSYSQSNYGYTF. In nucleotides, the sequence is TGTGCCAGCAGTTACTCCCAAAGCAACTATGGCTACACCTTC.